The rows below give T cell receptor beta chains drawn from one sample of a study of PD-L1 blockade in urothelial cancer. Libraries were prepared by immunoSEQ multiplex PCR; TCRdb keeps only in-frame clonotypes and omits some of them. The sample has 35,000 to 45,000 clones, roughly 80% seen once. Sequenced material: PBMCs, taken around atezolizumab (anti-PD-L1) treatment. These receptors were taken from a middle-aged man with urothelial cancer. CDR3s include the opening cysteine and the closing phenylalanine or tryptophan. D genes are given only for firm matches. Some rows have no size entry. The others give once, few or many, or a class for an expanded clone.

clone_size j_call d_call v_call cdr3_nt cdr3_aa
- TRBJ2-7 TRBD2 TRBV7-9 TGTGCCAGCAGCGGGCGGGGGGGCAGGCTCATGCTCCAGTACTTC CASSGRGGRLMLQYF
- TRBJ2-2 - TRBV28 TGTGCCAGCAGTATTCGTGGGAGATCGGCCGGGGAGCTGTTTTTT CASSIRGRSAGELFF
- TRBJ2-3 - TRBV5-1 TGCGCCAGCAGCCCGCTATCGACACGAGGGTTCGAGTATTTT CASSPLSTRGFEYF
- TRBJ2-5 - TRBV6-5 TGTGCCAGCAGTTGGCAGGGAGAGACCCAGTACTTC CASSWQGETQYF
- TRBJ1-2 - TRBV29-1 TGCAGCGTCGAGAGTAAATTGGCTAACTATGGCTACACCTTC CSVESKLANYGYTF
- TRBJ1-2 - TRBV19 TGTGCCAGTAGCCCCCCAGGGAACTATGGCTACACCTTC CASSPPGNYGYTF
- TRBJ2-7 TRBD1 TRBV25-1 TGTGCCAGCAGTGCTCGGACAGGGACCTACGAGCAGTACTTC CASSARTGTYEQYF
- TRBJ2-5 TRBD2 TRBV6-5 TGTGCCAGCAGTTATCTAGCGGGAACTAAAGAGACCCAGTACTTC CASSYLAGTKETQYF
large TRBJ1-2 TRBD1 TRBV23-1 TGCGCCAGCAGTCCGGGGAGACAGGGGGGAAACTATGGCTACACCTTC CASSPGRQGGNYGYTF
once TRBJ1-3 - TRBV18 TGTGCCAGCTCACCTTCCCTTGGAACAGCCTCTGGAAACACCATATATTTT CASSPSLGTASGNTIYF
- TRBJ1-5 TRBD1 TRBV4-2 TGTGCCAGCAGCCCCGGGACAGTAAATAGCAATCAGCCCCAGCATTTT CASSPGTVNSNQPQHF
- TRBJ2-7 - TRBV18 TGTGCCAGCTCACCACCGGGGGCCACCTTCTACGAGCAGTACTTC CASSPPGATFYEQYF
- TRBJ1-2 - TRBV29-1 TGCAGCGTTGAACCCACGCCGGGGGTGAACTATGGCTACACCTTC CSVEPTPGVNYGYTF
- TRBJ2-7 - TRBV5-1 TGCGCCAGCAGCTTGGGACAGACGATCACGTACGAGCAGTACTTC CASSLGQTITYEQYF
- TRBJ1-1 - TRBV28 TGTGCCTGTCTACAGGGTCCCCACACTGAAGCTTTCTTT CACLQGPHTEAFF
- TRBJ2-5 TRBD1 TRBV7-6 TGTGCCAGCAGCTTAGCTATGGCCAGGGGGTCTCAAGAGACCCAGTACTTC CASSLAMARGSQETQYF
once TRBJ1-2 - TRBV7-2 TGTGCCAGCAGCTTAGAATCTTACTATGGCTACACCTTC CASSLESYYGYTF
once TRBJ2-7 - TRBV28 TGTGCCAGCAGGCGCGACTCCCCGGTCTCCTACGAGCAGTACTTC CASRRDSPVSYEQYF
- TRBJ2-2 TRBD2 TRBV27 TGTGCCAGCAGTCAAATAAAAGGCGGGAGGAACGGGGAGCTGTTTTTT CASSQIKGGRNGELFF
- TRBJ1-4 - TRBV27 TGTGCCAGCAGCCCGGGACTGAGTAATGAAAAACTGTTTTTT CASSPGLSNEKLFF
- TRBJ2-1 TRBD2 TRBV5-1 TGCGCCAGCAGCTGGACTAGCGGGATTTCGAAGTCCTACAATGAGCAGTTCTTC CASSWTSGISKSYNEQFF
- TRBJ1-1 TRBD1 TRBV7-6 TGTGCCAGCAGCCGGACAGGGACGAACACTGAAGCTTTCTTT CASSRTGTNTEAFF
- TRBJ2-1 TRBD2 TRBV27 TGTGCCAGCAAGTCTAGCGGGGACAATGAGCAGTTCTTC CASKSSGDNEQFF
- TRBJ2-5 - TRBV7-9 TGTGCCAGCAGCTTAGACGGGAGAGGCGGAAGGGGAGAGACCCAGTACTTC CASSLDGRGGRGETQYF
- TRBJ2-7 - TRBV4-1 TGCGCCAGCAGCCCAGGTTTGAGGGGAGGATACGAGCAGTACTTC CASSPGLRGGYEQYF
- TRBJ2-5 - TRBV30 TGTGCCTGGAGTGAGGGGTTCCAAGAGACCCAGTACTTC CAWSEGFQETQYF
- TRBJ2-3 - TRBV18 TGTGCCAGCTCGGTAGCGGCAAGAGTGGATACGCAGTATTTT CASSVAARVDTQYF
- TRBJ2-7 - TRBV6-5 TGTGCCAGCAGTACAGGGTTAGGCTCCTACGAGCAGTACTTC CASSTGLGSYEQYF
- TRBJ2-5 TRBD1 TRBV19 TGTGCCAGTAGTATTGGCACCCTAGGGACAGCAAAAGAGACCCAGTACTTC CASSIGTLGTAKETQYF
- TRBJ1-5 - TRBV21-1 TGTGCCAGCAGGGTCACGGAGGGGAGTCAGCCCCAGCATTTT CASRVTEGSQPQHF
few TRBJ2-5 - TRBV5-1 TGCGCCAGCAGCCTGGGTATTGGGAGGGGGGCCCAAGAGACCCAGTACTTC CASSLGIGRGAQETQYF
- TRBJ1-3 - TRBV15 TGTGCCACCAGCAGAGACCGGAGCTCTGGAAACACCATATATTTT CATSRDRSSGNTIYF
few TRBJ2-1 TRBD1 TRBV25-1 TGTGCCAGCAGTGAGACAGGGGGCCCCTACAATGAGCAGTTCTTC CASSETGGPYNEQFF
- TRBJ2-5 - TRBV28 TGTGCCAGCAGCGACAGGGTGGGGGGGACCCAGTACTTC CASSDRVGGTQYF
few TRBJ1-5 - TRBV27 TGTGCCAGCAGTTACTCTCAGGGCAGCAATCAGCCCCAGCATTTT CASSYSQGSNQPQHF
- TRBJ1-2 - TRBV20-1 TGCAGTTACGACAGGATCGACACCTTC CSYDRIDTF
- TRBJ2-7 TRBD1 TRBV27 TGTGCCAGCAATTCCGGGACAGGGTTCCCCTACGAGCAGTACTTC CASNSGTGFPYEQYF
- TRBJ2-7 TRBD2 TRBV28 TGTGCCAGCAGTTTTAGGGGAGGGAGCTCCTACGAGCAGTACTTC CASSFRGGSSYEQYF
- TRBJ1-1 - TRBV15 TGTGCCACCAGCAGAGTTCAGGGAAGATCCACTGAAGCTTTCTTT CATSRVQGRSTEAFF
few TRBJ1-2 - TRBV4-3 TGCGCCAGCAGCCAAGATCCACAGGCCTCCGGGTATGGCTACACCTTC CASSQDPQASGYGYTF
- TRBJ1-2 TRBD1 TRBV5-6 TGTGCCAGCAGCCAGACAGGGATCAAATTGAGCTATGGCTACACCTTC CASSQTGIKLSYGYTF
- TRBJ2-2 TRBD1 TRBV28 TGTGCCAGCAGACCGACAGGGTCCCGGGAGCTGTTTTTT CASRPTGSRELFF
once TRBJ1-1 - TRBV6-6 TGTGCCAGCACCGCGGGGGGGACCACTGAAGCTTTCTTT CASTAGGTTEAFF
- TRBJ1-2 TRBD1 TRBV28 TGTGCCAGCAGTTCCGCGAGGGACAGGGGGCTCGGTAGGGGCTACACCTTC CASSSARDRGLGRGYTF
- TRBJ1-5 TRBD1 TRBV19 TGTGCCAGTATGAATACAGGGGTACGTCAGCCCCAGCATTTT CASMNTGVRQPQHF
once TRBJ1-2 - TRBV5-6 TGTGCCAGCACCCACAGGCAATTTAACTATGGCTACACCTTC CASTHRQFNYGYTF
- TRBJ1-5 - TRBV19 TGTGCCAGTAGTACAGGGTTTGGCAATCAGCCCCAGCATTTT CASSTGFGNQPQHF
- TRBJ1-5 TRBD1 TRBV28 TGTGCCAGCAGCGACAGGGGAGGTCAGCCCCAGCATTTT CASSDRGGQPQHF
medium-sized TRBJ1-2 - TRBV10-1 TGCGCCAGCAGACGGAGGTTGGGGTATGGCTACACCTTC CASRRRLGYGYTF
- TRBJ2-2 TRBD2 TRBV6-1 TGTGCCAGCAGTGGGATAGCGGGAGCGAACACCGGGGAGCTGTTTTTT CASSGIAGANTGELFF
- TRBJ2-6 TRBD1 TRBV14 TGTGCCAGCAGCCGGGACAGGGTGCGGGCCAACGTCCTGACTTTC CASSRDRVRANVLTF
- TRBJ2-7 TRBD1 TRBV5-1 TGCGCCAGCAGCTTGAAGGGACAGGGTGCCGAGCAGTACTTC CASSLKGQGAEQYF
few TRBJ2-7 TRBD2 TRBV28 TGTGCCAGCAGTCCACGGACTAGCGAGTACGAGCAGTACTTC CASSPRTSEYEQYF
once TRBJ2-5 TRBD2 TRBV2 TGTGCCAGCAGTTTAGCGGGCTCAACAACGGAGACCCAGTACTTC CASSLAGSTTETQYF
- TRBJ1-2 - TRBV7-2 TGTGCCAGCAGCTTAGAGGTCGGGGGGACTAACTATGGCTACACCTTC CASSLEVGGTNYGYTF
- TRBJ2-1 - TRBV6-1 TGTGCCAGCACTACGGGAGTCTTTGAGCAGTTCTTC CASTTGVFEQFF
- TRBJ1-1 - TRBV11-2 TGTGCCAGCAGCTTAGGAGCAGGTTACGCTGAAGCTTTCTTT CASSLGAGYAEAFF
- TRBJ1-2 - TRBV7-9 TGTGCCAGCAGCCCACAGAACTATGGCTACACCTTC CASSPQNYGYTF
- TRBJ2-1 - TRBV11-1 TGTGCCAGCAGCTTAGGGGGGGATGAGCAGTTCTTC CASSLGGDEQFF
- TRBJ1-2 TRBD1 TRBV6-5 TGTGCCAGCAGTGCCACACAGGGGTTCTATGGCTACACCTTC CASSATQGFYGYTF